A selection of T cell receptor beta chains follows, all from one sample in a study of T cell responses to AZD1222 COVID-19 vaccine. This table comes from immunoSEQ multiplex PCR, and its TCRdb copy is limited to in-frame clones, with some not included. Here the sample spans approximately 190,000 clones, more than 90% being singletons. The material was peripheral blood, obtained 28 days after the second dose of the MenACWY control vaccine. Receptor source: an adult who received the MenACWY meningococcal vaccine as a control. The CDR3 runs from the conserved cysteine through the conserved F or W. The D gene is left open where the match is weak. Clone size is stated in some rows and not others, as once, few, many or a class when expanded.

-,TRBJ2-3,-,TRBV19,TGTGCCAGTAGTTTCCAGGGGGGGGGTGCCGATACGCAGTATTTT,CASSFQGGGADTQYF
-,TRBJ2-1,TRBD2,TRBV27,TGTGCCAGCAAGGGACTAGCGGTTTACAATGAGCAGTTCTTC,CASKGLAVYNEQFF
once,TRBJ1-1,-,TRBV25-1,TGTGCCAGCACCCACCCCCTTACAGGGATGGGCACTGAAGCTTTCTTT,CASTHPLTGMGTEAFF
-,TRBJ1-3,-,TRBV19,TGTGCCAGTAGTATCCCAGGGGTCGGAAACACCATATATTTT,CASSIPGVGNTIYF
-,TRBJ1-2,-,TRBV3-1/TRBV3-2,TGTGCCAGCAGCCAAGATCCGTTCTATGGCTACACCTTC,CASSQDPFYGYTF
once,TRBJ1-2,TRBD1,TRBV5-6,TGTGCCAGCAGCCACAGTCGGGATGGGACAGGCTATGGCTACACCTTC,CASSHSRDGTGYGYTF
-,TRBJ2-2,-,TRBV4-1,TGCGCCAGCAGCCAAGAGGACCGACCGAACACCGGGGAGCTGTTTTTT,CASSQEDRPNTGELFF
once,TRBJ1-2,-,TRBV29-1,TGCAGCGTTGCAGGGGTCGATGGCTACACCTTC,CSVAGVDGYTF
-,TRBJ1-1,-,TRBV5-8,TGTGCCAGCAGCCCTAGCCAAGAAGCTTTCTTT,CASSPSQEAFF
-,TRBJ2-7,TRBD1,TRBV6-1,TGTGCCAGCAGTGAACACAGGGGTGGTGAGCAGTACTTC,CASSEHRGGEQYF
-,TRBJ2-7,TRBD2,TRBV5-1,TGCGCCAGCAGCTCGGGACTAGCCTACGAGCAGTACTTC,CASSSGLAYEQYF
-,TRBJ1-2,TRBD1,TRBV3-1/TRBV3-2,TGTGCCAGCAGCCAAGGGACAGGGGGCTTGAGTTATGGCTACACCTTC,CASSQGTGGLSYGYTF
-,TRBJ1-2,TRBD1,TRBV6-5,TGTGCCAGCAGGCCCGGGACAGCTTATGGCTACACCTTC,CASRPGTAYGYTF
few,TRBJ2-7,-,TRBV30,TGTGCCTCCGGAGGGATGGGCTCCTACGAGCAGTACTTC,CASGGMGSYEQYF
-,TRBJ2-2,-,TRBV27,TGTGCCAGCAGTTCTACTGGGACCGGGGAGCTGTTTTTT,CASSSTGTGELFF
-,TRBJ1-2,-,TRBV11-3,TGTGCCAGCAGCTTAAAGCGGGCAGGGCGGCAGACCTTC,CASSLKRAGRQTF
-,TRBJ2-1,-,TRBV12-3/TRBV12-4,TGTGCCAGCAGTCCGAGATACAATGAGCAGTTCTTC,CASSPRYNEQFF
-,TRBJ1-1,-,TRBV30,TGTGCCTGGAGTGTACTGGGGGCGGGATATGGAGCTTTCTTT,CAWSVLGAGYGAFF
-,TRBJ2-1,-,TRBV7-2,TGTGCCAGCAGCTTATTTCGGAATGAGCAGTTCTTC,CASSLFRNEQFF
-,TRBJ1-1,TRBD1,TRBV9,TGTGCCAGCAGCGTAGTTGGACAGGGGAACGCTGAAGCTTTCTTT,CASSVVGQGNAEAFF
-,TRBJ1-6,-,TRBV24-1,TGTGCCACCAGTGACCGGGTGGGTCCTGCGAGCTCCTATAATTCACCCCTCCACTTT,CATSDRVGPASSYNSPLHF
-,TRBJ2-1,TRBD2,TRBV7-2,TGTGCCAGCAGCCCCTATAGCGGGACTGGAGGGGAGCAGTTCTTC,CASSPYSGTGGEQFF
-,TRBJ2-7,-,TRBV27,TGTGCCAGCAGTGACGGGGACGACTACGAGCAGTACTTC,CASSDGDDYEQYF
-,TRBJ1-2,-,TRBV3-1/TRBV3-2,TGTGCCAGCAACCAGGGAGGTGGCTACACCTTC,CASNQGGGYTF
-,TRBJ1-1,-,TRBV19,TGTGCCAGTTCCATGGGCGGCACTGAAGCTTTCTTT,CASSMGGTEAFF
-,TRBJ1-2,-,TRBV10-3,TGTGCCATCACAGAGGGCCCGAACTATGGCTACACCTTC,CAITEGPNYGYTF
-,TRBJ1-6,-,TRBV19,TGTGCCAGTAGTATCCAGGGTTCCTATAATTCACCCCTCCACTTT,CASSIQGSYNSPLHF
once,TRBJ1-1,-,TRBV6-2/TRBV6-3,TGTGCCAGCAGTTACTTCCCCACCACAAACACTGAAGCTTTCTTT,CASSYFPTTNTEAFF
-,TRBJ2-1,TRBD2,TRBV9,TGTGCCAGCAGCGTAGGGGGCGGGCTAGCGGCAGCTAGCTCCTACAATGAGCAGTTCTTC,CASSVGGGLAAASSYNEQFF
-,TRBJ1-5,-,TRBV7-2,TGTGCCAGCAGCTCAGCCAGGGATCAGCCCCAGCATTTT,CASSSARDQPQHF
-,TRBJ1-5,TRBD1,TRBV7-9,TGTGCCAGCAGCTTAGGTAGGGGGCGGACGGATCAGCCCCAGCATTTT,CASSLGRGRTDQPQHF
few,TRBJ2-3,TRBD2,TRBV7-2,TGTGCCAGCAGCTTGGGGACTAGCGGGACGGGGGCAGCAGATACGCAGTATTTT,CASSLGTSGTGAADTQYF
-,TRBJ1-2,-,TRBV18,TGTGCCAGCTCACCGCTGACAGACGTTAACTATGGCTACACCTTC,CASSPLTDVNYGYTF
-,TRBJ2-3,TRBD1,TRBV5-1,TGCGCCAGCAGCAGAGACAGGGACAGCGGCACAGATACGCAGTATTTT,CASSRDRDSGTDTQYF
-,TRBJ2-7,-,TRBV1,TGCACCAGCAGCCAAGACCGGGACAGCCCCTACCCCGAGCAGTACTTC,CTSSQDRDSPYPEQYF
-,TRBJ1-4,-,TRBV7-6,TGTGCCAGCAGCCCCCAAGGGGGTTCCGGTGAAAAACTGTTTTTT,CASSPQGGSGEKLFF
-,TRBJ1-4,TRBD1,TRBV30,TGTGCCTGGAGTCCCTCCGGGACAGGGGGTGAAAAACTGTTTTTT,CAWSPSGTGGEKLFF
once,TRBJ1-4,-,TRBV6-1,TGTGCCAGCAGTGAAAACTGGGCAACTAATGAAAAACTGTTTTTT,CASSENWATNEKLFF
-,TRBJ1-2,-,TRBV7-9,TGTGCCAGCAGCTTAGAGGGCTTCGGGATTGGCTACACCTTC,CASSLEGFGIGYTF
-,TRBJ1-6,TRBD1,TRBV5-1,TGCGCCAGCAGCTTGGCCGGGTTGGGACAGGGTGGGTCCTATAATTCACCCCTCCACTTT,CASSLAGLGQGGSYNSPLHF
once,TRBJ2-7,-,TRBV7-2,TGTGCCAGCAGCTTAGAGCGGCCCTACGAGCAGTACTTC,CASSLERPYEQYF
-,TRBJ1-1,-,TRBV4-1,TGCGCCAGCAGCCAACCCGGTGGGGGGGCTGAAGCTTTCTTT,CASSQPGGGAEAFF
few,TRBJ2-7,-,TRBV7-9,TGTGCCAGCAGCCCCTTACCCCGCCTGGTCATAGACGAGCAGTACTTC,CASSPLPRLVIDEQYF
once,TRBJ1-4,-,TRBV10-3,TGTGCCAGTACGACAGCGAGGGGTGAAAAACTGTTTTTT,CASTTARGEKLFF
few,TRBJ2-1,TRBD2,TRBV7-7,TGTGCCAGCAGCTTAAGGGGCATAGCGGGAGCTTATCTCAATGAGCAGTTCTTC,CASSLRGIAGAYLNEQFF
-,TRBJ2-1,-,TRBV7-3,TGTGCCAGCAGCCCTGCCCTGGGGGCTTACAATGAGCAGTTCTTC,CASSPALGAYNEQFF
-,TRBJ2-3,-,TRBV9,TGTGCCAGCAGCGTCGGCCCCGTGGATACGCAGTATTTT,CASSVGPVDTQYF
-,TRBJ2-2,-,TRBV2,TGTGCCAGCATACGTGGTGACGGCACCGGGGAGCTGTTTTTT,CASIRGDGTGELFF
-,TRBJ1-3,-,TRBV14,TGTGCCAGCAGCCCTCGGGCCGAGGGAAACACCATATATTTT,CASSPRAEGNTIYF
-,TRBJ1-3,-,TRBV11-3,TGTGCCAGCAGCTGGTTTAGGGGTCCAGCTACCTCTGGAAACACCATATATTTT,CASSWFRGPATSGNTIYF
-,TRBJ2-2,TRBD2,TRBV7-2,TGTGCCAGCAGCTTAGCTAGCGGGAGGAACACCGGGGAGCTGTTTTTT,CASSLASGRNTGELFF
-,TRBJ1-1,-,TRBV4-1,TGCGCCAGCAATACCCCGGGCAGCCGCAGCATGAACACTGAAGCTTTCTTT,CASNTPGSRSMNTEAFF
-,TRBJ1-1,-,TRBV29-1,TGCAGCGTTGAGTGGGGGGGCACTGAAGCTTTCTTT,CSVEWGGTEAFF
few,TRBJ2-3,-,TRBV29-1,TGCAGCGTCCCGACACTAGGTCTCTTTGATACGCAGTATTTT,CSVPTLGLFDTQYF
-,TRBJ2-7,-,TRBV18,TGTGCCAGCTCACCGTCCGGGGAGTTGTTTAGGTTC,CASSPSGELFRF
-,TRBJ2-1,-,TRBV2,TGTGCCAGCCGTATCTACAATGAGCAGTTCTTC,CASRIYNEQFF
-,TRBJ2-3,TRBD2,TRBV18,TGTGCCAGCGCTGGCCTAGCGGGCTCTGGCACAGATACGCAGTATTTT,CASAGLAGSGTDTQYF
-,TRBJ2-1,-,TRBV5-1,TGCGCCAGCAGCTCAACCCGGGACCGGAGCTCCTACAATGAGCAGTTCTTC,CASSSTRDRSSYNEQFF